These T cell receptor beta chains were read from a single sample in a study of technical replicates of blood from a few donors. Measured with immunoSEQ multiplex PCR; TCRdb has only the in-frame clones, and not every one. The repertoire holds around 76,000 clones, with roughly 92% as singletons. The sequencing sample was made of T cells isolated from PBMCs. These TCRs come from a human donor in good health. Each CDR3 is given with its conserved first and last residue. D genes are given only for firm matches. Size is omitted from some rows. Given values are once, few, many or a class for expanded clones.

D | J | size | V | DNA | CDR3
. | TRBJ1-1 | . | TRBV2 | TGTGCCGGCGGGCTTATGGGAACTGAAGCTTTCTTT | CAGGLMGTEAFF
TRBD1 | TRBJ1-1 | few | TRBV6-1 | TGTGCCAGCAGTGAAAGGGCGCCGGGACAGGCTTTCTTT | CASSERAPGQAFF
TRBD2 | TRBJ2-7 | once | TRBV29-1 | TGCAGCGTTTCAGCTAGCGGGGTCTACGAGCAGTACTTC | CSVSASGVYEQYF
TRBD1 | TRBJ2-7 | . | TRBV29-1 | TGCAGCGTTGAAGCATTCGGACAGGGAGAAACAGGCTACGAGCAGTACTTC | CSVEAFGQGETGYEQYF
. | TRBJ1-2 | . | TRBV10-1 | TGCGCCAGCAAAATGGGGGGGTCGGATGGCTACACCTTC | CASKMGGSDGYTF
. | TRBJ1-2 | . | TRBV13 | TGTGCCAGCAGCTTACGGGACTATGGCTACACCTTC | CASSLRDYGYTF
. | TRBJ1-1 | . | TRBV10-2 | TGCGCCAGCAGCGACGACACCAATATTATCGAGGCTTTCTTT | CASSDDTNIIEAFF
. | TRBJ2-1 | . | TRBV29-1 | TGCAGCGTTGCAAACAGGAGCTCCTACAATGAGCAGTTCTTC | CSVANRSSYNEQFF
TRBD1 | TRBJ1-5 | . | TRBV11-2 | TGTGCCAGCAGCCCCCACGGACAGGGCAATCAGCCCCAGCATTTT | CASSPHGQGNQPQHF
TRBD2 | TRBJ2-7 | . | TRBV5-4 | TGTGCCAGCAGCTTTGGGGGGGGAAGGAGCGGGGCATACGAGCAGTACTTC | CASSFGGGRSGAYEQYF
. | TRBJ2-7 | . | TRBV28 | TGTGCCAGCAGTTTCCCGCAAAGCCCCACCTACGAGCAGTACTTC | CASSFPQSPTYEQYF
. | TRBJ1-1 | once | TRBV7-6 | TGTGCCAGCAGCTTCCATAAACAGGGAAACACTGAAGCTTTCTTT | CASSFHKQGNTEAFF
. | TRBJ1-1 | . | TRBV7-3 | TGTGCCAGCAGCTTAGACAGGCTGAACACTGAAGCTTTCTTT | CASSLDRLNTEAFF
TRBD2 | TRBJ2-1 | . | TRBV6-1 | TGTGCCAGCAGTGAACTAGCGGGAGGTACCTACAATGAGCAGTTCTTC | CASSELAGGTYNEQFF
TRBD2 | TRBJ2-2 | . | TRBV4-2 | TGTGCCAGCAGCGATATGGGGGGACTAGCGGGCTTCACCGGGGAGCTGTTTTTT | CASSDMGGLAGFTGELFF
TRBD1 | TRBJ2-1 | . | TRBV6-6 | TGTGCCAGCAGTATTTGGGACAGGGGATACAATGAGCAGTTCTTC | CASSIWDRGYNEQFF
TRBD2 | TRBJ2-7 | . | TRBV5-6 | TGTGCCAGCAGCTGGATAGCGGGAGACAACTACGAGCAGTACTTC | CASSWIAGDNYEQYF
. | TRBJ2-7 | . | TRBV9 | TGTGCCAGCAGCGTAGGACAGTCAGCGGAGCAGTACTTC | CASSVGQSAEQYF
. | TRBJ1-5 | . | TRBV28 | TGTGCCAGCGGGACACCACAGAATCAGCCCCAGCATTTT | CASGTPQNQPQHF
TRBD1 | TRBJ2-7 | . | TRBV19 | TGTGCCAGTAGTATAGATAGGGGGCTAAGGAGGGAGCAGTACTTC | CASSIDRGLRREQYF
TRBD1 | TRBJ1-2 | few | TRBV19 | TGTGCCAGTAGGATAACAGGGGGCGTTGGCTACACCTTC | CASRITGGVGYTF